This T cell receptor (beta chain) was retrieved from a study of shared clonotypes between healthy human individuals. The assay was immunoSEQ multiplex PCR, and TCRdb's table has in-frame clones only and misses some. The data contain under 2.5 million clones, around 90% of them seen just once; the ten biggest clones take up 0.3% to 0.45%. General observations from the study: Compared with memory subsets, naive subsets generally had larger estimated richness.

A word on this clone: Its antigen is unidentified.

This TCR derives from a young man in good health. Some clones in this sample may be carry-over from other donors' samples. The source material was naive CD4+ T cells from PBMCs. Subset indicated: CD45RA+ positively selected.

CDR3 DNA sequence: TGTGCCAGCAGTTCCTCATTAAAATCCTACGAGCAGTACTTC. This sequence encodes CASSSSLKSYEQYF. The V gene is TRBV6-5, the J gene TRBJ2-7; unclear D gene. The CDR3 sequence is 14 residues long. Germline V gene data show CDR1 as MNHEY and CDR2 as SVGAGI. Trimming took 4 bases from V and 1 from J, leaving 11 bases between them.